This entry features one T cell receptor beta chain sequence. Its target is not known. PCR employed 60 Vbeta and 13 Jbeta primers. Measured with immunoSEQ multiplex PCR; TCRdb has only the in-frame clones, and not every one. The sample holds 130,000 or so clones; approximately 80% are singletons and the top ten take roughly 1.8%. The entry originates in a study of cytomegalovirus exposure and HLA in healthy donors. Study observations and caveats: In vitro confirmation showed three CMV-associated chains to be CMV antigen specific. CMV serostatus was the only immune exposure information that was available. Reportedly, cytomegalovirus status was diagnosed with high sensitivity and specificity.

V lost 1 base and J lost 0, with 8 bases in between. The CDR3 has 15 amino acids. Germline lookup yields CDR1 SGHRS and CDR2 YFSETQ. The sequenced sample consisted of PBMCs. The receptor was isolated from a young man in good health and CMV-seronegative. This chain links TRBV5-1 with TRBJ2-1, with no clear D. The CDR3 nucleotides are TGCGCCAGCAGCTTGTCCGGTGGCTCCTACAATGAGCAGTTCTTC. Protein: CASSLSGGSYNEQFF.